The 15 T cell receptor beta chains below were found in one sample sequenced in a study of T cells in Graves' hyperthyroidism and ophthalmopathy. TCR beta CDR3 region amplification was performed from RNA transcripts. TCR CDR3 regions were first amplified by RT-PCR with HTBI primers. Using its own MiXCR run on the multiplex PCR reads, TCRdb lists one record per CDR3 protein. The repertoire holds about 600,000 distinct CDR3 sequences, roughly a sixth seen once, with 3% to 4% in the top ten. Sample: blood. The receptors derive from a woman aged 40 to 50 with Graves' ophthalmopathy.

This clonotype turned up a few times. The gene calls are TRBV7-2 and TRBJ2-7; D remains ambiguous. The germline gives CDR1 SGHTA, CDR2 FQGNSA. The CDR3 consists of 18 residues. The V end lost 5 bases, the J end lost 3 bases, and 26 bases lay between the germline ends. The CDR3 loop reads CASSPRPLVDGLSYEQYF. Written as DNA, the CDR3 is TGTGCCAGCAGCCCTCGACCCCTGGTCGATGGTTTAAGCTACGAGCAGTACTTC.

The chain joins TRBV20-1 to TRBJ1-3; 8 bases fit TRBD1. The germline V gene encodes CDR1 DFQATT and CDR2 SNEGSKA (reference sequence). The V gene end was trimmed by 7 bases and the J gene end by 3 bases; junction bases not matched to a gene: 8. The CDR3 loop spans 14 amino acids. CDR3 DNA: TGCAGTGTCTCGACCGGGACAGGTGGAAACACCATATATTTT. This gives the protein CSVSTGTGGNTIYF.

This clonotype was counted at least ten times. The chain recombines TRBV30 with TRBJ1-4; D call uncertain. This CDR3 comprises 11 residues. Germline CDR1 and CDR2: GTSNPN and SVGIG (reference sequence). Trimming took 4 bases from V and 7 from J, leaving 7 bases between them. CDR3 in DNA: TGTGCCTGGAATGACGGTGAAAAACTGTTTTTT. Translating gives CAWNDGEKLFF.

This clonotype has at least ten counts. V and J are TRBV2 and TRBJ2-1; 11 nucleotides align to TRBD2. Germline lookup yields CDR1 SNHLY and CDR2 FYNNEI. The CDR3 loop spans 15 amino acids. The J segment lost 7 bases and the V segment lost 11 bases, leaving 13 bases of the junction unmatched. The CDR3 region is CAGAASGRLGNEQFF. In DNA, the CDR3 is TGTGCCGGAGCTGCTAGCGGGAGGCTGGGGAATGAGCAGTTCTTC. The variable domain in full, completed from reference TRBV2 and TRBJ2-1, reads EPEVTQTPSHQVTQMGQEVILRCVPISNHLYFYWYRQILGQKVEFLVSFYNNEISEKSEIFDDQFSVERPDGSNFTLKIRSTKLEDSAMYFCAGAASGRLGNEQFFGPGTRLTVL.

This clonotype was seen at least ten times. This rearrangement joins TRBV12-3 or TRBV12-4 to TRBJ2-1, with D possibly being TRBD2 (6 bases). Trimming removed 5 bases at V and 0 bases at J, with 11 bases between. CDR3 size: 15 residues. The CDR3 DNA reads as TGTGCCAGCAGTAAGAGTAGCGGCTCCTACAATGAGCAGTTCTTC. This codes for CASSKSSGSYNEQFF.

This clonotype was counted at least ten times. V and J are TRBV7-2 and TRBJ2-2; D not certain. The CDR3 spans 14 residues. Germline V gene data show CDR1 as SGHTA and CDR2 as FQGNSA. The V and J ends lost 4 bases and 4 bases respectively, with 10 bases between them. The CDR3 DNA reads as TGTGCCAGCAGCTCCCTCCGGACCACCGGGGAGCTGTTTTTT. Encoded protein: CASSSLRTTGELFF.

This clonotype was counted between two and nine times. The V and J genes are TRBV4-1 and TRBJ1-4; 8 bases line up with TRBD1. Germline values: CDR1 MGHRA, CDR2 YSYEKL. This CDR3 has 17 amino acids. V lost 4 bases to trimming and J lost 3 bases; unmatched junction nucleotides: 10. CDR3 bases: TGCGCCAGCAGCCGAGAAGCGCCGGGACAGGCTAATGAAAAACTGTTTTTT. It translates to CASSREAPGQANEKLFF.

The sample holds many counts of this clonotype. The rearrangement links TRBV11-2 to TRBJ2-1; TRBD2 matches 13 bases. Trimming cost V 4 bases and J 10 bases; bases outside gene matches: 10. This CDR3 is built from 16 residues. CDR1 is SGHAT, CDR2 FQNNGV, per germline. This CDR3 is CASSYLTSGGRDEQFF. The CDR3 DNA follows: TGTGCCAGCAGCTATTTGACTAGCGGGGGGCGGGACGAGCAGTTCTTC.

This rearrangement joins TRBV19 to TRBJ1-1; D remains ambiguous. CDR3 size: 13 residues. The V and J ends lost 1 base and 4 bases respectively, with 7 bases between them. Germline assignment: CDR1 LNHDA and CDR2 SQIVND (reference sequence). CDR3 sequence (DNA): TGTGCCAGTAGTATAGGGAAGGGCACTGAAGCTTTCTTT. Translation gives CASSIGKGTEAFF.

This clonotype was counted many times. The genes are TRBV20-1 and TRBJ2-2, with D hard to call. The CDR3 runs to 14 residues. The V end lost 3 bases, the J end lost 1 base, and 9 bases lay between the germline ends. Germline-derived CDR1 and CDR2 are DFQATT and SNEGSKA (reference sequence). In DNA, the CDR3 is TGCAGTGCTAGGGGCAGCTGGAACACCGGGGAGCTGTTTTTT. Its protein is CSARGSWNTGELFF.

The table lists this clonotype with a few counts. The CDR3 DNA follows: TGTGCCAGCAGCTTGGAGGGAGGAATTTTGACAGATACGCAGTATTTT. It specifies CASSLEGGILTDTQYF. This sequence joins TRBV5-8 and TRBJ2-3, with a possible D match to TRBD2 (6 bases). The V end lost 0 bases, the J end lost 3 bases, and 14 bases lay between the germline ends. CDR1 is SGHTS and CDR2 is YDEGEE in the germline V gene. CDR3 size: 16 residues.

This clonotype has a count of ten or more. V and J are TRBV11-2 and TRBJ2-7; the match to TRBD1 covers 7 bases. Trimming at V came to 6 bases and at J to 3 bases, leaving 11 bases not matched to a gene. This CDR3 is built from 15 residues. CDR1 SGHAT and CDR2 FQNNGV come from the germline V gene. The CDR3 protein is CASSPIRDSYYEQYF. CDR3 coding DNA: TGTGCCAGCAGTCCAATCAGGGACAGCTACTACGAGCAGTACTTC.

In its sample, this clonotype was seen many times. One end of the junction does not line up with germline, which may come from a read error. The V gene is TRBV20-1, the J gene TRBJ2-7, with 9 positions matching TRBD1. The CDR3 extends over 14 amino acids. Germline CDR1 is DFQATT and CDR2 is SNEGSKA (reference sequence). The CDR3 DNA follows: TGCAGTGTTAGACCAGGACAGGGGATCTACGAGCAGTACTTC. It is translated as CSVRPGQGIYEQYF.

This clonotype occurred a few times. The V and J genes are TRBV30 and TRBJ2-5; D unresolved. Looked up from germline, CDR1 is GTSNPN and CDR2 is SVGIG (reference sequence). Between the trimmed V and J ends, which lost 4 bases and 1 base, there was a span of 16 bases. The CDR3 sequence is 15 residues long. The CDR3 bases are TGTGCCTGGAACCCCAGTCTGGGCGCCCAAGAGACCCAGTACTTC. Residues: CAWNPSLGAQETQYF. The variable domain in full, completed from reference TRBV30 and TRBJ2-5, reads SQTIHQWPATLVQPVGSPLSLECTVEGTSNPNLYWYRQAAGRGLQLLFYSVGIGQISSEVPQNLSASRPQDRQFILSSKKLLLSDSGFYLCAWNPSLGAQETQYFGPGTRLLVL.

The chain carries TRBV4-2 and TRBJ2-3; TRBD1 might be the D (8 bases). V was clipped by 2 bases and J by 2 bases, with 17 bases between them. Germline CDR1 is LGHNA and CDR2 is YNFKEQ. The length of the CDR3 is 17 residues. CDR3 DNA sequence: TGTGCCAGCAGCCAAACAGGGGGGGGACTACTCACAGATACGCAGTATTTT. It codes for CASSQTGGGLLTDTQYF.